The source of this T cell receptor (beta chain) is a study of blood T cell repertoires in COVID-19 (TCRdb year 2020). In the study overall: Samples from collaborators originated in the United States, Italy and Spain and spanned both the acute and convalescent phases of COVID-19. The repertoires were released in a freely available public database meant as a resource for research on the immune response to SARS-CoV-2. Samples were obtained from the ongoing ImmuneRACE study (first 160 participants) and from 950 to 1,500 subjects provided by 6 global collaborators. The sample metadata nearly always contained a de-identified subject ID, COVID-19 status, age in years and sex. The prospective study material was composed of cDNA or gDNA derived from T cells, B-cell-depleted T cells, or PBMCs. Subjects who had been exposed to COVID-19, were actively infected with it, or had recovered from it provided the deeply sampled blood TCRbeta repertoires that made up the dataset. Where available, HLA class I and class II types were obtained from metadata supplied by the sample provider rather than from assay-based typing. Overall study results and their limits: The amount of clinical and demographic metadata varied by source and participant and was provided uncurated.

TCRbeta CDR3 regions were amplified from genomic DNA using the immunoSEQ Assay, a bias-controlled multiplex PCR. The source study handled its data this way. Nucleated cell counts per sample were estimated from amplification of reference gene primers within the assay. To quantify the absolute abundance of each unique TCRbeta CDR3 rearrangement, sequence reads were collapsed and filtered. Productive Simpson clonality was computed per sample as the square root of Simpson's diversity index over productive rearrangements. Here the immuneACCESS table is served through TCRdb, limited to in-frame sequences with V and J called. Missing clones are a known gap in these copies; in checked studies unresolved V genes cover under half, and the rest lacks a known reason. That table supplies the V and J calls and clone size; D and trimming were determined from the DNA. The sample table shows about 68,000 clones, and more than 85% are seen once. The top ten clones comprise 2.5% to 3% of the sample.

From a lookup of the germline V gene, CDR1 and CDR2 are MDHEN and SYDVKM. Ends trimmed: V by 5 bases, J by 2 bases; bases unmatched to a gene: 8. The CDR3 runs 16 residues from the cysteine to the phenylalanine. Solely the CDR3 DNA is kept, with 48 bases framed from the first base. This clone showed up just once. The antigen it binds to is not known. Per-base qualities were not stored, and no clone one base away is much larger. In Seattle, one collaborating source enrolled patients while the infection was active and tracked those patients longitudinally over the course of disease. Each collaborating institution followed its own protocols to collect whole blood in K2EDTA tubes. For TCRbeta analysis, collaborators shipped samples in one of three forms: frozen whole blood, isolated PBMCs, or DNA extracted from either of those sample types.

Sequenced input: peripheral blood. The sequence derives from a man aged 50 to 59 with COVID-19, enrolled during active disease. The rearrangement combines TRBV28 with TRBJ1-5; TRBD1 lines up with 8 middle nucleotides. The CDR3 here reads CASSPGTGHGNQPQHF. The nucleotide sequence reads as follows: TGTGCCAGCAGTCCTGGGACAGGCCATGGCAATCAGCCCCAGCATTTT.